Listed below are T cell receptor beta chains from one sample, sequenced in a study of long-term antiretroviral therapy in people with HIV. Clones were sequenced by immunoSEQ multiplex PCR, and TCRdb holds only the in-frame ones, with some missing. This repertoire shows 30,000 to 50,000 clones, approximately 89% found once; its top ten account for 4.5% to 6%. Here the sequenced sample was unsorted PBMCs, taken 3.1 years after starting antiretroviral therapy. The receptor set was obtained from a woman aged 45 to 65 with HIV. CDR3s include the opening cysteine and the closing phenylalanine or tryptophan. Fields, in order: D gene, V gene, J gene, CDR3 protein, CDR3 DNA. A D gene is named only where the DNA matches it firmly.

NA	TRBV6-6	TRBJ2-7	CASSYPKTDRTYEQYF	TGTGCCAGCAGTTACCCGAAGACCGACAGGACCTACGAGCAGTACTTC
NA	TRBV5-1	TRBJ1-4	CASSLSGSNEKLFF	TGCGCCAGCAGCCTCTCTGGGTCTAATGAAAAACTGTTTTTT
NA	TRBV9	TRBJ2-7	CASSVATEYEQYF	TGTGCCAGCAGCGTAGCTACGGAATACGAGCAGTACTTC
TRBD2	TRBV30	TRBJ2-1	CAWRIRGGNEQFF	TGTGCCTGGAGAATTCGGGGGGGGAATGAGCAGTTCTTC
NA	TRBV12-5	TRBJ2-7	CASGLVQPLPYEQYF	TGTGCTAGTGGTTTGGTACAACCCCTCCCCTACGAGCAGTACTTC
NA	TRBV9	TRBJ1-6	CASSVDGEIRYNSPLHF	TGTGCCAGCAGCGTAGACGGAGAAATCCGATATAATTCACCCCTCCACTTT
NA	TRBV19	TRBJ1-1	CASSIPGVNTEAFF	TGTGCCAGTAGTATACCGGGAGTGAACACTGAAGCTTTCTTT
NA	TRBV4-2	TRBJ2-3	CASSQDGGQHEITDTQYF	TGTGCCAGCAGCCAAGATGGCGGACAGCACGAAATCACAGATACGCAGTATTTT
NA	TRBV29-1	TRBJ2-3	CSVASPGTDTQYF	TGCAGCGTTGCCAGCCCGGGCACAGATACGCAGTATTTT
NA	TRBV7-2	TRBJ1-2	CASNSRNMGYGYTF	TGTGCCAGCAACTCACGTAACATGGGCTATGGCTACACCTTC
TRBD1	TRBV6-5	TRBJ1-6	CASSLPGTANSPLHF	TGTGCCAGCAGCTTGCCGGGGACAGCCAATTCACCCCTCCACTTT